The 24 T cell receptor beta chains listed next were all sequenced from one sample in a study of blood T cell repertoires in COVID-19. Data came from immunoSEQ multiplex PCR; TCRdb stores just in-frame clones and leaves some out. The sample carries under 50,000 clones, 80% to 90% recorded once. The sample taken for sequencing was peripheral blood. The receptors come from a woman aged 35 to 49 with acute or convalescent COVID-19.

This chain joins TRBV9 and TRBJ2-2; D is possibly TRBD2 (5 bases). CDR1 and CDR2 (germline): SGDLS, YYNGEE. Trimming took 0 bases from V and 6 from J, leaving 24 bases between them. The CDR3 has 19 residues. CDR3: CASSVAGARGPERAGELFF. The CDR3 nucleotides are TGTGCCAGCAGCGTAGCTGGTGCCCGCGGGCCCGAGAGAGCCGGGGAGCTGTTTTTT.

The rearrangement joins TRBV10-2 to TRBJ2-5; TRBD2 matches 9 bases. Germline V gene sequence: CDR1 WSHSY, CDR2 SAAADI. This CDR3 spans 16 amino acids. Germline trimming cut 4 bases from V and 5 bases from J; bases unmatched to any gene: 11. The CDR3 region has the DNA TGCGCCAGCAGTGCCCTAGCGGGGTCCCCGCGGGAGACCCAGTACTTC. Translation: CASSALAGSPRETQYF.

The CDR3 DNA follows: TGTGCCAGCAGCCGGGGCACAGATACGCAGTATTTT. Its protein product is CASSRGTDTQYF. The rearrangement uses TRBV7-9 and TRBJ2-3; unclear D gene. V dropped 5 bases and J dropped 1 base, with 4 bases sitting between them. Per the germline V gene, CDR1 is SEHNR and CDR2 is FQNEAQ (reference sequence). This CDR3 is built from 12 residues.

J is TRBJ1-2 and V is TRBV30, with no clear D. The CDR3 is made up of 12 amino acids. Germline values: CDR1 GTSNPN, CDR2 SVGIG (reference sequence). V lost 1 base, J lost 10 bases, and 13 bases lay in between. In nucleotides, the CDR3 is TGTGCCTGGAGTGGGGGAGGGAGGGACTACACCTTC. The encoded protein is CAWSGGGRDYTF.

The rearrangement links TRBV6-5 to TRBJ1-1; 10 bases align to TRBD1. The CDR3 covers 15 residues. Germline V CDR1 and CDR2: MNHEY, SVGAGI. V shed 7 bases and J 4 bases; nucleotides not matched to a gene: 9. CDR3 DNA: TGTGCCAGCACCAAGTCGGGACAGGGGCGCACTGAAGCTTTCTTT. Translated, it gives CASTKSGQGRTEAFF.

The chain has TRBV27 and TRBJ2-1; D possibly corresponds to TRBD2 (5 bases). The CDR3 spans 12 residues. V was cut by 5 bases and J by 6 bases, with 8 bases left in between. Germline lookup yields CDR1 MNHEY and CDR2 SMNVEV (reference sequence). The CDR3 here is CASSEGGNEQFF. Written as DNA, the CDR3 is TGTGCCAGCAGTGAGGGTGGCAATGAGCAGTTCTTC.

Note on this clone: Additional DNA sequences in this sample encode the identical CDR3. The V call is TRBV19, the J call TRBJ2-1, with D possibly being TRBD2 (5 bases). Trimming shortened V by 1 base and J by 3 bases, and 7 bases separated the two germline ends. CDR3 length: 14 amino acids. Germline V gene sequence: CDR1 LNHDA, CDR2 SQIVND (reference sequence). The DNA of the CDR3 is TGTGCCAGTAGTATAGGGGGAGACTACAATGAGCAGTTCTTC. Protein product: CASSIGGDYNEQFF.

CDR3 bases: TGTGCCAGCAGCTTGGACAGGCTGAATCAGCCCCAGCATTTT. This gives the protein CASSLDRLNQPQHF. This chain connects TRBV7-8 to TRBJ1-5, with TRBD1 identical over 7 bases. Germline CDR1 is SGHVS and CDR2 is FQNEAQ. The CDR3 is 14 amino acids. The V and J ends lost 3 bases and 4 bases, in that order; junction bases with no gene match: 3. Full variable domain (outside the CDR3, taken from reference TRBV7-8 and TRBJ1-5): GAGVSQSPRYKVAKRGQDVALRCDPISGHVSLFWYQQALGQGPEFLTYFQNEAQLDKSGLPSDRFFAERPEGSVSTLKIQRTQQEDSAVYLCASSLDRLNQPQHFGDGTRLSIL.

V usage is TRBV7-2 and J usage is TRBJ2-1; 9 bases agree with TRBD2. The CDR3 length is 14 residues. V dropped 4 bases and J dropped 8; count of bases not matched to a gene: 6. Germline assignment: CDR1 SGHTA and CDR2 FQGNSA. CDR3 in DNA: TGTGCCAGCAGCTCCGGACTAGCGAACGATGAGCAGTTCTTC. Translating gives CASSSGLANDEQFF.

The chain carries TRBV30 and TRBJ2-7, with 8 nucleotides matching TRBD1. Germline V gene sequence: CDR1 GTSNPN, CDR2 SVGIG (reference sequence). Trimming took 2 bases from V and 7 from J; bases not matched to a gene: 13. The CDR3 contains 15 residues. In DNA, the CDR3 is TGTGCCTGGAGTCTGTGGGGCAGGGGGCTGGAGGAGCAGTACTTC. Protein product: CAWSLWGRGLEEQYF.

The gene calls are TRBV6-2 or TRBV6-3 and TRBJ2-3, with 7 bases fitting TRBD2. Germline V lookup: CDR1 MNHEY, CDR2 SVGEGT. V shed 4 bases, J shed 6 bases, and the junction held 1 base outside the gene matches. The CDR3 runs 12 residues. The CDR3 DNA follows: TGTGCCAGCAGTTCCGGGGGGGATACGCAGTATTTT. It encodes CASSSGGDTQYF.

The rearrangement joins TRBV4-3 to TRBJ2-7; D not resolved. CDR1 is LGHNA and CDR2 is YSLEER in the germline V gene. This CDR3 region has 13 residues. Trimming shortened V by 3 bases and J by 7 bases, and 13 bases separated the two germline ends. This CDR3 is CASSHARFQEQYF. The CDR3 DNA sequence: TGCGCCAGCAGCCACGCCCGGTTTCAAGAGCAGTACTTC.

The CDR3 nucleotides are TGCGCCAGCAGCGCACCGACTAGCGGGGGTAGCTCCTACAATGAGCAGTTCTTC. It codes for CASSAPTSGGSSYNEQFF. The J gene is TRBJ2-1, the V gene TRBV5-1; the match to TRBD2 covers 12 bases. The CDR3 consists of 18 residues. Germline loops: CDR1 SGHRS, CDR2 YFSETQ. V was pared by 4 bases and J by 0 bases, with 8 bases of the junction left unmatched.

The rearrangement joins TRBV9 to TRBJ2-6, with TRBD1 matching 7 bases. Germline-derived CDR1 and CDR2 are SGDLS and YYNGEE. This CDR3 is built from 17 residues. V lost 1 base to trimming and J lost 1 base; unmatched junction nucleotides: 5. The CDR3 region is CASSVTGQQSGANVLTF. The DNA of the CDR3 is TGTGCCAGCAGCGTAACGGGACAGCAATCTGGGGCCAACGTCCTGACTTTC.

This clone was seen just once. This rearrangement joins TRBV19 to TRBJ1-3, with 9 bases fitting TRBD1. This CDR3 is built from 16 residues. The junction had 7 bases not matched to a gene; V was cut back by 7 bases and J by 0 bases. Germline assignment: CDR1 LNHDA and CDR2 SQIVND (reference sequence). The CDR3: CASNRDRALSGNTIYF. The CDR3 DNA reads TGTGCCAGTAACCGGGACAGGGCCCTCTCTGGAAACACCATATATTTT.

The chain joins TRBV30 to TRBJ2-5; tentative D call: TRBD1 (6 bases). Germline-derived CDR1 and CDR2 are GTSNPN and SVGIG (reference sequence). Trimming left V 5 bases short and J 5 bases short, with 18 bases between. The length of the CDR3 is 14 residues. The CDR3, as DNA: TGTGCCTGGGCAACAGGACAGTTGGCGGAGACCCAGTACTTC. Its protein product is CAWATGQLAETQYF. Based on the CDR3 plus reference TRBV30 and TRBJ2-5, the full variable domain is SQTIHQWPATLVQPVGSPLSLECTVEGTSNPNLYWYRQAAGRGLQLLFYSVGIGQISSEVPQNLSASRPQDRQFILSSKKLLLSDSGFYLCAWATGQLAETQYFGPGTRLLVL.

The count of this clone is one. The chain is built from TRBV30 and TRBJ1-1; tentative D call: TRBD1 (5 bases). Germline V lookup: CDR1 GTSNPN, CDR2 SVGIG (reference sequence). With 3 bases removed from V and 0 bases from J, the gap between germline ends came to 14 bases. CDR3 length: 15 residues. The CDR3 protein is CAWRDNRFMNTEAFF. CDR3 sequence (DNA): TGTGCCTGGAGGGACAACCGCTTTATGAACACTGAAGCTTTCTTT.

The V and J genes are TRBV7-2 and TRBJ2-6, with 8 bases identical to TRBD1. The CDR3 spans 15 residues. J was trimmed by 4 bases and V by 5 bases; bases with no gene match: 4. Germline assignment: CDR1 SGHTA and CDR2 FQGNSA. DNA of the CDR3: TGTGCCAGCAGCCCGACAGGGGCAGGGGCCAACGTCCTGACTTTC. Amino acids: CASSPTGAGANVLTF.

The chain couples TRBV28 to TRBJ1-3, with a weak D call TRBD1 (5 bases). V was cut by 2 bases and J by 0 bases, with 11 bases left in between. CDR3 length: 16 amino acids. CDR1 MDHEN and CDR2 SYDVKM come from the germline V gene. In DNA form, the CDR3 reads TGTGCCAGCAGTTTAGACAGACGCCTCTCTGGAAACACCATATATTTT. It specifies CASSLDRRLSGNTIYF.

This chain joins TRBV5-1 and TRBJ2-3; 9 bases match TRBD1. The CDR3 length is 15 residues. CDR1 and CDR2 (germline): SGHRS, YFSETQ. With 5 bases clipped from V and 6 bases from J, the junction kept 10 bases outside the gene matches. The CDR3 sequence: CASSSAPGQGDTQYF. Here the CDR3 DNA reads TGCGCCAGCAGTTCCGCACCGGGACAGGGTGATACGCAGTATTTT.

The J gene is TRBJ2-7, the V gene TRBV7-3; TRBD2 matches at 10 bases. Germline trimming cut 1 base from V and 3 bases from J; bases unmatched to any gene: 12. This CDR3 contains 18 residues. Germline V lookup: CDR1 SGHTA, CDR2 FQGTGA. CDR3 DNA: TGTGCCAGCAGCTTAAGGGGCACTAGCGGGAATAGAATCTACGAGCAGTACTTC. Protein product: CASSLRGTSGNRIYEQYF.

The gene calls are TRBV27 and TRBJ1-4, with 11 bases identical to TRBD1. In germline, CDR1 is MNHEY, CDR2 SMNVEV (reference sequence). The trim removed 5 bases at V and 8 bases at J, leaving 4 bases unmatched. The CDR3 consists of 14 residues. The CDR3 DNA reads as TGTGCCAGCAGTGGACAGGGGGCCGGGGAAAAACTGTTTTTT. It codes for CASSGQGAGEKLFF.

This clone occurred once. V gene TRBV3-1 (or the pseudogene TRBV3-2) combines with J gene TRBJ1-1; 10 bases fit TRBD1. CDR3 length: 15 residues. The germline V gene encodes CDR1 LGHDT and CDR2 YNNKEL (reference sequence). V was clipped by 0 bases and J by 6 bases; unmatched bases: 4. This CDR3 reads CASSQEWDRGSEAFF. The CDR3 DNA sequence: TGTGCCAGCAGCCAAGAATGGGACAGGGGCTCTGAAGCTTTCTTT.

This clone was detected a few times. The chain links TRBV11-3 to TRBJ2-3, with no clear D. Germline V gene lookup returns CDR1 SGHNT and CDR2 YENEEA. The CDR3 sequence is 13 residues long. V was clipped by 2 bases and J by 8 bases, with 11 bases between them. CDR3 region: CASSLLPMSTQYF. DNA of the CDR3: TGTGCCAGCAGCTTATTGCCTATGAGTACGCAGTATTTT.